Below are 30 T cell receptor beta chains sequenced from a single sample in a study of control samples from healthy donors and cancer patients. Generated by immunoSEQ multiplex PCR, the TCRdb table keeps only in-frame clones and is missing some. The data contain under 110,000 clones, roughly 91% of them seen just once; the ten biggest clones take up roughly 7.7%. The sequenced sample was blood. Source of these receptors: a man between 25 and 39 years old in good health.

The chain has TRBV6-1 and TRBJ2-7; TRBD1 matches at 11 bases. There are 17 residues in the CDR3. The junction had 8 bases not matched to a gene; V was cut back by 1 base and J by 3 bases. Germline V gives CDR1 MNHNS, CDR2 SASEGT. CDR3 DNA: TGTGCCAGCAGTGAAGGCTCTAGGACAGGGGGCGTCTACGAGCAGTACTTC. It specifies CASSEGSRTGGVYEQYF.

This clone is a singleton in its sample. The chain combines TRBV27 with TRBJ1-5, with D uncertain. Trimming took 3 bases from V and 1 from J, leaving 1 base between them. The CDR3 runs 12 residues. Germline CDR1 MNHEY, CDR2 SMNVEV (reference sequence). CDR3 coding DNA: TGTGCCAGCAGTTTCAGCAATCAGCCCCAGCATTTT. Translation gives CASSFSNQPQHF.

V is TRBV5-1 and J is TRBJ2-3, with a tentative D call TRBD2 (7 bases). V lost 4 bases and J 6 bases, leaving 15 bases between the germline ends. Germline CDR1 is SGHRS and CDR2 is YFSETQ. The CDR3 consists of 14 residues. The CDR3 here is CASSLGGLTDTQYF. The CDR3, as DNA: TGCGCCAGCAGCCTGGGGGGGCTAACGGATACGCAGTATTTT.

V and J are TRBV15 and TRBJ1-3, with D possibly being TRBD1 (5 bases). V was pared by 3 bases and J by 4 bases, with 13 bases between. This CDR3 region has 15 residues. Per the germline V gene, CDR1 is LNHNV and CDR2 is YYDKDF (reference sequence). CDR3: CATSRGRDAGNTIYF. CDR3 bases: TGTGCCACCAGCAGGGGACGGGACGCCGGAAACACCATATATTTT.

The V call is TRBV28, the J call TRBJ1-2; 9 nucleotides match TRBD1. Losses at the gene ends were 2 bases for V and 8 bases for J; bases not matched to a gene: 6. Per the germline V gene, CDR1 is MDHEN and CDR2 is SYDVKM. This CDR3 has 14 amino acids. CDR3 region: CASSLTGQGGGYTF. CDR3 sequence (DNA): TGTGCCAGCAGTTTAACGGGACAGGGAGGGGGCTACACCTTC.

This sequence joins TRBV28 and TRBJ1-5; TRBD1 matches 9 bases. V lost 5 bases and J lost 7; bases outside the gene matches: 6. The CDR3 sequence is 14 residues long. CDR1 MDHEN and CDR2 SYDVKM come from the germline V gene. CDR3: CASSLGQGRQPQHF. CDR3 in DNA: TGTGCCAGCAGTCTCGGACAGGGGCGGCAGCCCCAGCATTTT.

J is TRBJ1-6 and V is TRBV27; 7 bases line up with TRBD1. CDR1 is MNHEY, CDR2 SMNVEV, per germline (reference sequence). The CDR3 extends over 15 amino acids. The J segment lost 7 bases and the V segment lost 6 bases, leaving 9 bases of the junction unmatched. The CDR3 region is CASSPDRVGNSPLHF. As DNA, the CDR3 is TGTGCCAGCAGCCCAGACAGGGTCGGAAATTCACCCCTCCACTTT.

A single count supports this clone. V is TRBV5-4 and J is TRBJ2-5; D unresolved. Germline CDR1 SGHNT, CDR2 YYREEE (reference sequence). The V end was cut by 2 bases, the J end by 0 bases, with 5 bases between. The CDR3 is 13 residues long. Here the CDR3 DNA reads TGTGCCAGCAGCTTACGGAACCAAGAGACCCAGTACTTC. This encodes CASSLRNQETQYF.

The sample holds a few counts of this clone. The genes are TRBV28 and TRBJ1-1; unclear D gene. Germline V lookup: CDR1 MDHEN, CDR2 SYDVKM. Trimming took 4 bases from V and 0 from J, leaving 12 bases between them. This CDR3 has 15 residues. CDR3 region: CASSSGRTVNTEAFF. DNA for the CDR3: TGTGCCAGCAGTTCTGGTCGGACGGTGAACACTGAAGCTTTCTTT. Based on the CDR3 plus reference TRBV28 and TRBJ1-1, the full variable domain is DVKVTQSSRYLVKRTGEKVFLECVQDMDHENMFWYRQDPGLGLRLIYFSYDVKMKEKGDIPEGYSVSREKKERFSLILESASTNQTSMYLCASSSGRTVNTEAFFGQGTRLTVV.

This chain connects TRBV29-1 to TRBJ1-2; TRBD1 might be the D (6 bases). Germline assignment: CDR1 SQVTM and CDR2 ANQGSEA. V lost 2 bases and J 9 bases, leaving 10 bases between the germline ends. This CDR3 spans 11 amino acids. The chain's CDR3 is CSVEKGDRYTF. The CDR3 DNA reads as TGCAGCGTTGAAAAGGGGGACCGCTACACCTTC.

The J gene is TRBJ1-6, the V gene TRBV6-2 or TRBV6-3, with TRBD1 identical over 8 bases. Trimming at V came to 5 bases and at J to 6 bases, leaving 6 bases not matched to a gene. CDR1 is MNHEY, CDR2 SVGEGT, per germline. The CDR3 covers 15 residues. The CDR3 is CASSHPGQANSPLHF. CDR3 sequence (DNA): TGTGCCAGCAGTCATCCGGGACAGGCTAATTCACCCCTCCACTTT.

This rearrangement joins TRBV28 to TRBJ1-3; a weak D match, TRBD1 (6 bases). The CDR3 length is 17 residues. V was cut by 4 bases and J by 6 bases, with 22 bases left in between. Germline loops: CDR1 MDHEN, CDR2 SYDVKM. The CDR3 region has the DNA TGTGCCAGCAGTTCCCATTTAAAAACAGGGAGTGAAAACACCATATATTTT. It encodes CASSSHLKTGSENTIYF.

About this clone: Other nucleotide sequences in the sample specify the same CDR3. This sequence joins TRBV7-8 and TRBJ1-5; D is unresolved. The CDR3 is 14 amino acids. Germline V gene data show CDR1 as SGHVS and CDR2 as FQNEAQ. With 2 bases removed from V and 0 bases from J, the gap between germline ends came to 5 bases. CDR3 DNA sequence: TGTGCCAGCAGCTTAATCTATAGCAATCAGCCCCAGCATTTT. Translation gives CASSLIYSNQPQHF.

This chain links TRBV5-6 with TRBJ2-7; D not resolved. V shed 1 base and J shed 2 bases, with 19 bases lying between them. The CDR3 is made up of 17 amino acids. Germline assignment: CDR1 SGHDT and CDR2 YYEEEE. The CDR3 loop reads CASSLPAVDTIPYEQYF. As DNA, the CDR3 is TGTGCCAGCAGCTTGCCCGCGGTCGACACGATACCCTACGAGCAGTACTTC.

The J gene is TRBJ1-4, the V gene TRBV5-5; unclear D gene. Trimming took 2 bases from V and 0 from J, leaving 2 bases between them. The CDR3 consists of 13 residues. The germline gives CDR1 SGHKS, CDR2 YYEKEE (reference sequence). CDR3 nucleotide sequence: TGTGCCAGCAGCTTCTCAACTAATGAAAAACTGTTTTTT. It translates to CASSFSTNEKLFF.

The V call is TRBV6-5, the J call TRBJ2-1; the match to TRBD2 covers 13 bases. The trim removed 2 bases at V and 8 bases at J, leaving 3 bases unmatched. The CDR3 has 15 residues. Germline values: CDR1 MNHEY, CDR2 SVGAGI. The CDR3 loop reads CASSYGLAGEDEQFF. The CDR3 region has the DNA TGTGCCAGCAGTTACGGACTAGCGGGAGAGGATGAGCAGTTCTTC.

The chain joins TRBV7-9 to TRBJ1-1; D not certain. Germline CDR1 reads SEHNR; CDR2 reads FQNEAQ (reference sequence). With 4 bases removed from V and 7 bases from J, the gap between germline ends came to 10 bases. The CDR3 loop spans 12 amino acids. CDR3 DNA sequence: TGTGCCAGCAGCTCACAGAATCTTGAAGCTTTCTTT. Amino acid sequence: CASSSQNLEAFF.

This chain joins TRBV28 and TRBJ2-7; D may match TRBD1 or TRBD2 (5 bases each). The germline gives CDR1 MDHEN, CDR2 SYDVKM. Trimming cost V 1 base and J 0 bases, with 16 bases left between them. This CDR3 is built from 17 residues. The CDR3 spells CASSLSSGWGSSYEQYF. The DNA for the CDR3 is TGTGCCAGCAGTTTATCGTCGGGGTGGGGGAGCTCCTACGAGCAGTACTTC.

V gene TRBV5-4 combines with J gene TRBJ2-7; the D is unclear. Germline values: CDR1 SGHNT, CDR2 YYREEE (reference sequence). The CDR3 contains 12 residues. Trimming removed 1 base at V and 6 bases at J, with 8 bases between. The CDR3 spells CASSLFRSEQYF. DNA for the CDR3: TGTGCCAGCAGCTTGTTCAGGAGCGAGCAGTACTTC.

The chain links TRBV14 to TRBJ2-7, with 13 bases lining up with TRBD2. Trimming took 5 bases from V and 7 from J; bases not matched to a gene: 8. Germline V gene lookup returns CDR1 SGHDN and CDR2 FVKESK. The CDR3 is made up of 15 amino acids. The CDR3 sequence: CASSFTSGRAGEQYF. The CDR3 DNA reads TGTGCCAGCAGCTTTACTAGCGGGAGGGCCGGGGAGCAGTACTTC.

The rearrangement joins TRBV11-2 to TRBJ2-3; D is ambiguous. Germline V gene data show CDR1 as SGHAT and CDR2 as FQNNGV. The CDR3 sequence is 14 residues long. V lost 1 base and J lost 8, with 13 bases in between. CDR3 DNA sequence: TGTGCCAGCAGCTTAGTACCCAGCGTTGGTACGCAGTATTTT. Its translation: CASSLVPSVGTQYF.

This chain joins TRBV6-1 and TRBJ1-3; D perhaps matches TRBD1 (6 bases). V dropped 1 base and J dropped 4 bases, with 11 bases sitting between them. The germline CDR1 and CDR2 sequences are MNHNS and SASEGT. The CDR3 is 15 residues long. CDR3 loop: CASSEDLGAGNTIYF. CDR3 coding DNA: TGTGCCAGCAGTGAAGACTTGGGGGCCGGAAACACCATATATTTT.

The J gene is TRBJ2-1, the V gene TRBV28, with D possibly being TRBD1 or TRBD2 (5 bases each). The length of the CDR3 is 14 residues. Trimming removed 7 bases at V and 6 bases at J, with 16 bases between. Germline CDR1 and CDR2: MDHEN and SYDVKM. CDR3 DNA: TGTGCCAGCAACTATCTGAGAGGGGCCAATGAGCAGTTCTTC. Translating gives CASNYLRGANEQFF.

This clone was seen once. This CDR3 reads CASSLGPMSGYEQFF. Written as DNA, the CDR3 is TGTGCCAGCAGCTTAGGTCCGATGTCTGGCTATGAGCAGTTCTTC. The chain joins TRBV7-2 to TRBJ2-1; no definite D call. The CDR3 has 15 residues. The V end was cut by 1 base, the J end by 8 bases, with 15 bases between. The V gene's germline CDR1 is SGHTA and CDR2 FQGNSA. The full variable domain, rest sourced from reference TRBV7-2 and TRBJ2-1, is GAGVSQSPSNKVTEKGKDVELRCDPISGHTALYWYRQSLGQGLEFLIYFQGNSAPDKSGLPSDRFSAERTGGSVSTLTIQRTQQEDSAVYLCASSLGPMSGYEQFFGPGTRLTVL.

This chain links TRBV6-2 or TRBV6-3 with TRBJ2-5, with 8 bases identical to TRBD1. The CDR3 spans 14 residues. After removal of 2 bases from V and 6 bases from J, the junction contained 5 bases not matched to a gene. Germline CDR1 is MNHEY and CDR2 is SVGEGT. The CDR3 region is CASSYKDREKTQYF. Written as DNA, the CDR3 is TGTGCCAGCAGTTACAAGGACAGGGAGAAGACCCAGTACTTC.

DNA for the CDR3: TGTGCCAGCATTCAGAGCGGGAGGGCCCGTAATGAGCAGTTCTTC. It is translated as CASIQSGRARNEQFF. This chain connects TRBV25-1 to TRBJ2-1; 10 bases are shared with TRBD2. The CDR3 has 15 amino acids. V gave up 7 bases and J gave up 7 bases; unmatched junction bases: 10. Per the germline V gene, CDR1 is MGHDK and CDR2 is SYGVNS.

The CDR3 loop reads CASNVVRTGAHEQFF. The CDR3 DNA sequence: TGTGCCAGCAATGTCGTTAGGACAGGGGCCCATGAGCAGTTCTTC. The chain has TRBV2 and TRBJ2-1; TRBD1 matches 9 bases. Trimming took 7 bases from V and 8 from J; bases not matched to a gene: 12. From germline, CDR1 is SNHLY and CDR2 FYNNEI. The CDR3 is made up of 15 amino acids.

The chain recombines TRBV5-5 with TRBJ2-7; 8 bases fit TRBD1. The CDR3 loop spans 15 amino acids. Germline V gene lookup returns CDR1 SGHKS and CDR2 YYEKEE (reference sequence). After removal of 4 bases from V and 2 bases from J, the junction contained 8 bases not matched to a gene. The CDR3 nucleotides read TGTGCCAGCAGCCCGGGGACAGGAACGACCTACGAGCAGTACTTC. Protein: CASSPGTGTTYEQYF.

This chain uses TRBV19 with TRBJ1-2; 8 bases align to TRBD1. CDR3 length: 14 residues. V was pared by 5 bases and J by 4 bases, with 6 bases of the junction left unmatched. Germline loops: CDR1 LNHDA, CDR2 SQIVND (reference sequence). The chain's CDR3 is CASSLRQGTYGYTF. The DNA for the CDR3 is TGTGCCAGTAGTCTCCGACAGGGGACCTATGGCTACACCTTC.

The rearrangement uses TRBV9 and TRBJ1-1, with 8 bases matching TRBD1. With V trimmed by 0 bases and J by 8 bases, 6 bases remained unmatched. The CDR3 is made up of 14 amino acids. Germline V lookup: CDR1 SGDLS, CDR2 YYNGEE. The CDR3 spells CASSVGDRLGEAFF. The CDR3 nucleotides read TGTGCCAGCAGCGTAGGGGACAGGTTAGGAGAAGCTTTCTTT.